This entry lists 23 T cell receptor beta chains sequenced from one sample in a study of tumor-infiltrating lymphocytes in primary liver carcinoma. Co-extraction yielded RNA and DNA from around 20-30 mg of unsorted bulk tissue. The investigators made TCR beta cDNA from about 500 ng total RNA, using a constant-region primer. Library construction for TCR beta comprised three nested multiplex PCR rounds performed with slightly modified ARM-PCR. TRBV1-TRBV30 forward primers and a C-beta reverse primer were used in the first two PCR rounds, which each ran for about 10 cycles. MiXCR, run by TCRdb on the multiplex PCR reads, gives a single entry per CDR3 protein. The table shows some 87,000 distinct CDR3 sequences, with roughly 70% occurring only once. The sample comprised tumor-adjacent normal liver tissue. The receptors stem from a man aged 35 to 55 with primary liver carcinoma and hepatitis B virus infection.

Turning to this clonotype: A much larger clonotype is one base distant, so this may be a read error. The chain is built from TRBV6-1 and TRBJ2-2; 12 nucleotides line up with TRBD2. CDR3 length: 16 amino acids. The J segment lost 3 bases and the V segment lost 8 bases, leaving 7 bases of the junction unmatched. The germline V gene has CDR1 MNHNS and CDR2 SASEGT. CDR3 residues: CASGGLAGADTGELFF. In DNA form, the CDR3 reads TGTGCCAGCGGGGGACTAGCGGGCGCGGACACCGGGGAGCTGTTTTTT.

This clonotype has more than one count but fewer than ten. This chain connects TRBV2 to TRBJ1-5; possibly TRBD1 for D (6 bases). The CDR3 is 13 residues long. Germline CDR1 is SNHLY and CDR2 is FYNNEI. With 5 bases removed from V and 6 bases from J, the gap between germline ends came to 11 bases. The CDR3 DNA reads TGTGCCAGCAGTCCACAGGGCAGTCAGCCCCAGCATTTT. This sequence encodes CASSPQGSQPQHF.

To note about this clonotype: One junction end does not reproduce the germline sequence, and a read error may be involved. The gene calls are TRBV11-2 and TRBJ2-3; weak D call: TRBD2 (5 bases). Germline V lookup: CDR1 SGHAT, CDR2 FQNNGV. The CDR3 is made up of 15 amino acids. CDR3 DNA: TGTGCCAGCAGCTTATGGGAGATTGGCACAGATACGCGGTATTTT. Its translation is CASSLWEIGTDTRYF.

The gene calls are TRBV6-2 or TRBV6-3 and TRBJ2-1, with D hard to call. The germline V and J ends were trimmed by 10 bases and 7 bases, with 11 bases remaining between them. CDR1 and CDR2 from the germline V gene are MNHEY and SVGEGT. The CDR3 has 11 residues. DNA of the CDR3: TGTGCCAACATTTGGGGTAATGAGCAGTTCTTC. It is translated as CANIWGNEQFF.

Concerning this clonotype itself: A read error may produce the germline difference seen at one junction end. The chain has TRBV9 and TRBJ2-7; TRBD1 matches at 12 bases. The CDR3 is 14 residues long. Germline CDR1 reads SGDLS; CDR2 reads YYNGEE. CDR3 residues: CASSQGTGGYEQYF. The CDR3 coding sequence is TGTGCCAGCAGCCAAGGGACAGGGGGCTACGAGCAGTATTTC.

Note on this clonotype: A much larger clone lies a single base off, so this may be a read error. The gene calls are TRBV6-5 and TRBJ2-5; D uncertain. The germline gives CDR1 MNHEY, CDR2 SVGAGI. This CDR3 is 11 amino acids long. The CDR3, as DNA: TGTGCCAGCAATTACTCGGAGACCCAGTACTTC. It encodes CASNYSETQYF.

In regard to this clonotype: Relative to the germline gene, one junction end is altered; a read error may explain this. The genes are TRBV11-2 and TRBJ2-7; TRBD2 aligns across 12 bases. Per germline, CDR1 SGHAT and CDR2 FQNNGV. CDR3 length: 19 residues. The CDR3 loop reads CASSSVTGLAGTIIYEQNF. CDR3 in DNA: TGTGCCAGCAGCTCCGTCACGGGACTAGCGGGCACGATCATCTACGAGCAGAACTTC. Using reference TRBV11-2 and TRBJ2-7 for the parts outside the CDR3, the full variable domain is EAGVAQSPRYKIIEKRQSVAFWCNPISGHATLYWYQQILGQGPKLLIQFQNNGVVDDSQLPKDRFSAERLKGVDSTLKIQPAKLEDSAVYLCASSSVTGLAGTIIYEQNFGPGTRLTVT.

This chain connects TRBV30 to TRBJ1-4; 9 positions agree with TRBD1. Germline V gene lookup returns CDR1 GTSNPN and CDR2 SVGIG (reference sequence). With 3 bases clipped from V and 2 bases from J, the junction kept 4 bases outside the gene matches. The CDR3 consists of 15 residues. This chain's CDR3 is CAWRPTGGTNEKLFF. CDR3 coding DNA: TGTGCCTGGAGACCTACAGGGGGCACTAATGAAAAACTGTTTTTT.

In its sample, this clonotype was seen many times. CDR3 DNA sequence: TGCAGCGTTGAAGAGGTAGCGGGAGGGTACGCAGATACGCAGTATTTT. It specifies CSVEEVAGGYADTQYF. This chain connects TRBV29-1 to TRBJ2-3, with 11 bases matching TRBD2. Per the germline V gene, CDR1 is SQVTM and CDR2 is ANQGSEA. V trimming: 0 bases; J trimming: 4 bases; junction bases outside the gene matches: 6. The CDR3 has 16 amino acids.

Regarding this clonotype: The junction and the germline gene differ at one end; a read error may be behind it. The chain recombines TRBV4-1 with TRBJ2-7, with a possible D match to TRBD2 (6 bases). This CDR3 contains 16 residues. From germline, CDR1 is MGHRA and CDR2 YSYEKL. The CDR3 is CASSQDFSGCSYEQYF. The CDR3 region has the DNA TGCGCCAGCAGCCAAGATTTTAGCGGATGTTCCTACGAGCAGTATTTC.

Regarding this clonotype: This clone may be a read error of a much larger clone one base away. This sequence joins TRBV6-2 or TRBV6-3 and TRBJ1-1; D perhaps matches TRBD1 (6 bases). CDR3 length: 17 amino acids. CDR1 and CDR2 from the germline V gene are MNHEY and SVGEGT. In DNA form, the CDR3 reads TGTGCCAGCAGTTACCGGCGAGGGGGGGGAATGAACACTGAAGCTGTCTTT. Protein sequence: CASSYRRGGGMNTEAVF.

To note about this clonotype: A much larger clone is a single base away; this may be a read error. V is TRBV11-2 and J is TRBJ1-2; TRBD1 agrees at 12 bases. This CDR3 contains 16 residues. From germline, CDR1 is SGHAT and CDR2 FQNNGV. The junction had 14 bases not matched to a gene; V was cut back by 8 bases and J by 7 bases. CDR3 coding DNA: TGTGCCAGCGGCCCATTAGGGGGACAGGGGGCACGTGGCTACACCTTC. It is translated as CASGPLGGQGARGYTF.

This clonotype was seen once. A read error is possible here, since a much larger clone lies one base away. The chain links TRBV12-3 or TRBV12-4 to TRBJ2-2; 8 nucleotides align to TRBD1. The CDR3 contains 16 residues. The CDR3 bases are TGTGCCAGCAGCTCAAGACAGGGGACGAGCACCAGGGAGCTGTTTTTT. Amino acid sequence: CASSSRQGTSTRELFF.

A note on this clonotype: An end of the junction differs from the germline gene, which may be a read error. The rearrangement joins TRBV14 to TRBJ1-5; unclear D gene. Per the germline V gene, CDR1 is SGHDN and CDR2 is FVKESK. This CDR3 region has 13 residues. CDR3 sequence: CASSQGRSQPQQF. The CDR3 nucleotides read TGTGCCAGCAGCCAGGGTCGGAGTCAGCCCCAACAATTT.

This clonotype was seen a handful of times. This clone may be a read error of a much larger clone one base away. Since the CDR3 does not end with the conserved phenylalanine or tryptophan, this likely comes from a read error. The chain combines TRBV5-1 with TRBJ2-7; D remains unclear. The V gene's germline CDR1 is SGHRS and CDR2 YFSETQ. With 0 bases removed from V and 1 base from J, the gap between germline ends came to 5 bases. The CDR3 loop spans 13 amino acids. CDR3 loop: CASSLGWSYEQYL. The DNA of the CDR3 is TGCGCCAGCAGCTTGGGGTGGTCCTACGAGCAGTACCTC.

The chain combines TRBV28 with TRBJ1-2, with D possibly being TRBD1 (6 bases). The V gene's germline CDR1 is MDHEN and CDR2 SYDVKM. The CDR3 has 14 residues. V was clipped by 5 bases and J by 4 bases, with 14 bases between them. The CDR3: CASSGGAVVYGYTF. DNA for the CDR3: TGTGCCAGCAGTGGGGGCGCGGTGGTCTATGGCTACACCTTC.

As regards this clonotype: Since no conserved phenylalanine or tryptophan closes the CDR3, a read error is the likely cause. The chain links TRBV6-5 to TRBJ2-7; 8 bases are a match to TRBD2. Germline V lookup: CDR1 MNHEY, CDR2 SVGAGI. CDR3 length equals 15 residues. The CDR3 DNA is TGTACCAGCAGACCTTCGGCGGGAGGCCCATACGAGCAGTACTTA. Protein sequence: CTSRPSAGGPYEQYL.

A single count supports this clonotype. Sequence at one end of the junction differs from germline and may be a read error. The chain carries TRBV4-1 and TRBJ1-1, with D tentatively TRBD1 (6 bases). Germline V gene sequence: CDR1 MGHRA, CDR2 YSYEKL. The CDR3 is 22 amino acids. CDR3 DNA sequence: TGCGCCAGCAGCCAAGATCTAGTCCCCAGTGACGGGGGCAGACCCCTGGTCACTGGAGCTTTCTTT. This encodes CASSQDLVPSDGGRPLVTGAFF.

This clonotype has at least ten counts. The chain carries TRBV6-1 and TRBJ2-5; D unclear. The CDR3 extends over 12 amino acids. In germline, CDR1 is MNHNS, CDR2 SASEGT. Trimming took off 3 bases at V and 5 bases at J, with 7 bases between the two ends. The CDR3 protein is CASSESRETQYF. The CDR3 DNA reads TGTGCCAGCAGTGAGAGTCGGGAGACCCAGTACTTC.

This clonotype was counted between two and nine times. The chain is built from TRBV5-1 and TRBJ1-3; no definite D call. CDR1 is SGHRS and CDR2 is YFSETQ in the germline V gene. V was shortened by 0 bases and J by 0 bases, with 10 bases between the two germline ends. The CDR3 totals 16 residues. The CDR3 region has the DNA TGCGCCAGCAGCTTGGGGGCAGGCTTCTCTGGAAACACCATATATTTT. Translating gives CASSLGAGFSGNTIYF.

This clonotype has just a few counts. This chain joins TRBV5-1 and TRBJ1-1, with 7 bases aligning to TRBD1. The CDR3 is 15 amino acids. Germline-derived CDR1 and CDR2 are SGHRS and YFSETQ. J was trimmed by 5 bases and V by 4 bases; bases with no gene match: 11. CDR3 DNA: TGCGCCAGCAGCCCCCGACAGGGCGCGATGACTGAAGCTTTCTTT. This gives the protein CASSPRQGAMTEAFF.

A word on this clonotype: This may be a read error, as it is one base from a much larger clone. The chain links TRBV10-1 to TRBJ2-7, with D perhaps being TRBD1 or TRBD2 (5 bases each). Trimming left V 4 bases short and J 6 bases short, with 10 bases between. CDR3 length: 12 residues. Germline V CDR1 and CDR2: WNHNN, SYGVQD (reference sequence). CDR3 sequence: CASSGDAGEQYF. CDR3 sequence (DNA): TGCGCCAGCAGTGGGGACGCGGGCGAGCAGTACTTC.

Concerning this clonotype: The CDR3 ends on some other residue instead of the conserved phenylalanine or tryptophan, so this is likely a read error. The rearrangement uses TRBV11-2 and TRBJ2-3; D not certain. Trimming removed 5 bases from V and 4 bases from J, with 13 bases in between. In germline, CDR1 is SGHAT, CDR2 FQNNGV. The CDR3 consists of 14 residues. Here the CDR3 reads CASSPRVASDTQYL. In DNA form, the CDR3 reads TGTGCCAGCAGCCCCCGAGTAGCATCAGATACGCAGTATTTG.